The 5 T cell receptor beta chains below were found in one sample sequenced in a study of T cell changes during pregnancy in multiple sclerosis. Some clones are missing from TCRdb's copy, which holds only in-frame ones; the method was immunoSEQ multiplex PCR. The sample has about 130,000 clones, less than 97% seen once. The sample consisted of peripheral blood, taken after pregnancy. All receptors derive from a female donor with multiple sclerosis, enrolled in a pregnancy study.

This chain connects TRBV28 to TRBJ2-3, with D tentatively TRBD2 (6 bases). The CDR3 totals 13 residues. V dropped 4 bases and J dropped 4 bases, with 9 bases sitting between them. CDR1 is MDHEN and CDR2 is SYDVKM in the germline V gene. CDR3 DNA sequence: TGTGCCAGCAGTTCCGGGGGACCAGATACGCAGTATTTT. Amino acids: CASSSGGPDTQYF.

The chain carries TRBV7-2 and TRBJ2-3; D not certain. CDR3 length: 11 amino acids. Germline assignment: CDR1 SGHTA and CDR2 FQGNSA. The germline V and J ends were trimmed by 1 base and 13 bases, with 9 bases remaining between them. The CDR3, as DNA: TGTGCCAGCAGCTTAGGGGCAGCCAAGTATTTT. Translation: CASSLGAAKYF.

V usage is TRBV10-3 and J usage is TRBJ2-7; 8 bases match TRBD2. V lost 8 bases, J lost 2 bases, and 5 bases stayed unmatched. CDR1 is ENHRY, CDR2 SYGVKD, per germline. This CDR3 spans 13 amino acids. CDR3 residues: CAIAPAGAYEQYF. In nucleotides, the CDR3 is TGTGCCATCGCACCAGCGGGAGCCTACGAGCAGTACTTC.

The gene calls are TRBV7-2 and TRBJ2-7, with 14 bases aligning to TRBD2. The V gene end was trimmed by 0 bases and the J gene end by 4 bases; junction bases not matched to a gene: 11. Germline V gene sequence: CDR1 SGHTA, CDR2 FQGNSA. CDR3 length: 19 residues. The CDR3 loop is CASSLAGTSGSSYTYEQYF. The CDR3 DNA is TGTGCCAGCAGCTTAGCCGGGACTAGCGGGAGCTCCTACACTTACGAGCAGTACTTC.

V gene TRBV2 combines with J gene TRBJ2-7, with 8 bases fitting TRBD2. Germline CDR1 reads SNHLY; CDR2 reads FYNNEI. This CDR3 spans 15 amino acids. Trimming cost V 8 bases and J 6 bases; bases outside gene matches: 15. The CDR3 DNA sequence: TGTGCCAGCCTCTTTTCGATAGCGGGACGGGGCGAGCAGTACTTC. Translated, it gives CASLFSIAGRGEQYF.